One sample yielded the 9 T cell receptor beta chains listed below, sequenced in a study of identical twins. One entry per CDR3 protein, called by TCRdb with MiXCR from the 5' RACE reads. The data show 690,000 or so distinct CDR3 sequences, 5.5% to 6.5% seen once. What was sequenced was naive T cells sorted from blood. The receptors here all came from a man between 18 and 35 years old in good health.

In this sample, this clonotype turned up a few times. The rearrangement links TRBV9 to TRBJ2-3; D unresolved. Germline-derived CDR1 and CDR2 are SGDLS and YYNGEE. Trimming pared 2 bases from V and 2 bases from J, leaving 3 bases between. The CDR3 runs to 12 residues. This chain's CDR3 is CASSVFTDTQYF. The CDR3 nucleotides read TGTGCCAGCAGCGTCTTCACAGATACGCAGTATTTT.

Only a few counts were recorded for this clonotype. CDR3 nucleotides: TGTGCCAGCAGTGAAGCGCGGGGAATTAATCAGCCCCAGCATTTT. It encodes CASSEARGINQPQHF. The V gene is TRBV6-1, the J gene TRBJ1-5; no clear D. V shed 0 bases and J shed 4 bases, with 10 bases lying between them. This CDR3 has 15 residues. CDR1 is MNHNS and CDR2 is SASEGT in the germline V gene.

This clonotype came up a few times. The chain links TRBV7-8 to TRBJ1-4, with D possibly being TRBD1 (6 bases). Trimming left V 2 bases short and J 8 bases short, with 12 bases between. CDR1 is SGHVS, CDR2 FQNEAQ, per germline. The CDR3 sequence is 14 residues long. DNA for the CDR3: TGTGCCAGCAGCTTACAACAGGGTCGCGAAAAACTGTTTTTT. This encodes CASSLQQGREKLFF.

The V and J genes are TRBV11-2 and TRBJ2-7; 8 nucleotides agree with TRBD2. The germline V gene encodes CDR1 SGHAT and CDR2 FQNNGV. V was pared by 6 bases and J by 2 bases, with 6 bases of the junction left unmatched. This CDR3 has 14 residues. CDR3 residues: CASSSSSGPYEQYV. The CDR3 DNA is TGTGCCAGCAGTTCGTCTAGCGGGCCCTACGAGCAGTACGTC.

The genes are TRBV11-2 and TRBJ1-1; D call uncertain. This CDR3 contains 11 residues. The germline V and J ends were trimmed by 5 bases and 11 bases, with 12 bases remaining between them. Germline CDR1 and CDR2: SGHAT and FQNNGV. In DNA form, the CDR3 reads TGTGCCAGCAGCCCCAGACGAGGGGCTTTCTTT. It encodes CASSPRRGAFF.

This clonotype was picked up many times. CDR3 sequence reads: CASSQRDRKTEAFF. CDR3 DNA sequence: TGTGCCAGCAGCCAACGGGACAGGAAGACTGAAGCTTTCTTT. The gene calls are TRBV3-1 and TRBJ1-1, with 8 positions matching TRBD1. The CDR3 spans 14 residues. J lost 5 bases, V lost 2 bases, and 4 bases had no gene match. Germline CDR1 reads LGHDT; CDR2 reads YNNKEL (reference sequence).

This clonotype was seen ten or more times. The chain uses TRBV12-3 or TRBV12-4 and TRBJ2-1, with a possible D match to TRBD2 (6 bases). The CDR3 sequence is 11 residues long. Trimming shortened V by 6 bases and J by 12 bases, and 12 bases separated the two germline ends. The CDR3 loop is CASSNRRGQFF. The CDR3 bases are TGTGCCAGCAGCAACCGGCGGGGGCAGTTCTTC.

This clonotype occurred many times. V usage is TRBV20-1 and J usage is TRBJ2-1, with 12 nucleotides matching TRBD2. Germline loops: CDR1 DFQATT, CDR2 SNEGSKA (reference sequence). With 1 base clipped from V and 16 bases from J, the junction kept 2 bases outside the gene matches. This CDR3 contains 11 residues. The CDR3, as DNA: TGCAGTGCTAGAGGGACTAGCGGGGAATTCTTC. This encodes CSARGTSGEFF.

This clonotype was counted ten times or more. Written as DNA, the CDR3 is TGTGCCATCAGTGTCGGGACAAACCCTCGAGAGACCCAGTACTTC. It encodes CAISVGTNPRETQYF. V is TRBV10-3 and J is TRBJ2-5, with a tentative D call TRBD1 (6 bases). V dropped 4 bases and J dropped 4 bases, with 16 bases sitting between them. The length of the CDR3 is 15 residues. Per germline, CDR1 ENHRY and CDR2 SYGVKD.